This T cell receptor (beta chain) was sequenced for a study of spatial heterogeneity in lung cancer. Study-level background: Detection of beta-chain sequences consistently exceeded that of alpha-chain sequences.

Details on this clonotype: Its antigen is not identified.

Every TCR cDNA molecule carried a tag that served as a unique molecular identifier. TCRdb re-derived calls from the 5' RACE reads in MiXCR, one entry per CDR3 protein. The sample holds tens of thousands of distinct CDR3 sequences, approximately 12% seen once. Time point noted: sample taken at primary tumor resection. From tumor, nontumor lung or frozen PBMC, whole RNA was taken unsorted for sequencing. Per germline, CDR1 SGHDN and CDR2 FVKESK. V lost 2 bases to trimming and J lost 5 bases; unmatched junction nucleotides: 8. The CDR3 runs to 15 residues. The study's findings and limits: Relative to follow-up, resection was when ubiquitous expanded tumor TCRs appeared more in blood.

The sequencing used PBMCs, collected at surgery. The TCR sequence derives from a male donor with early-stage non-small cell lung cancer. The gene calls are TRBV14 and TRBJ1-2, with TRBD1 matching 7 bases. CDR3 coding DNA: TGTGCCAGCAGCCAATCCCAGGGGGTCGGATATGGCTACACCTTC. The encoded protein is CASSQSQGVGYGYTF.